The rows below give T cell receptor beta chains drawn from one sample of a study of cytotoxic CD8 clonotypes in ibrutinib-treated CLL. Measured with immunoSEQ multiplex PCR; TCRdb has only the in-frame clones, and not every one. Of some 160,000 clones in the sample, more than 65% were seen once. The sequencing used PBMCs, collected after 12 months of ibrutinib treatment. The source is a human donor with chronic lymphocytic leukemia. CDR3s include the opening cysteine and the closing phenylalanine or tryptophan. The order of the fields is V gene, clone size, J gene, CDR3 length, D gene, CDR3 DNA, CDR3 protein. D genes are given only for firm matches. The size entry is marked missing in some rows and otherwise reads once, few, many or a size class.

TRBV6-5	-	TRBJ1-4	16	-	TGTGCCAGCAGTTACTCCCAGGGAGGGATGGGTGAAAAACTGTTTTTT	CASSYSQGGMGEKLFF
TRBV18	-	TRBJ1-1	13	-	TGTGCCAGCTCACCACCCTTGAACACTGAAGCTTTCTTT	CASSPPLNTEAFF
TRBV7-8	-	TRBJ2-7	14	-	TGTGCCAGCAGCTTAGGGACAGTCACCTACGAGCAGTACTTC	CASSLGTVTYEQYF
TRBV5-1	-	TRBJ2-5	14	-	TGCGCCAGCAGCACAGCGATGGGGGCAGAGACCCAGTACTTC	CASSTAMGAETQYF
TRBV30	-	TRBJ1-4	11	-	TGTGCCTGGAGTAGAGGAAGGGAACTGTTTTTT	CAWSRGRELFF
TRBV7-3	once	TRBJ2-3	13	-	TGTGCCAGCAGCTTACAGCGCACAGATACGCAGTATTTT	CASSLQRTDTQYF
TRBV4-3	-	TRBJ1-5	15	-	TGCGCCAGCAGCCAACCTGATCTTACACGGCAGCCCCAGCATTTT	CASSQPDLTRQPQHF
TRBV9	-	TRBJ2-3	16	TRBD2	TGTGCCAGCAGCGCCACCGACGCGGGGGGGCGAGATACGCAGTATTTT	CASSATDAGGRDTQYF
TRBV19	-	TRBJ2-4	14	TRBD2	TGTGCCAGTAGGTCCCCGGGAGGCAAAAACATTCAGTACTTC	CASRSPGGKNIQYF
TRBV28	-	TRBJ2-7	14	-	TGTGCCAGCAGTTTGAATGGCCCCCCCTACGAGCAGTACTTC	CASSLNGPPYEQYF
TRBV28	once	TRBJ2-7	15	TRBD1	TGTGCCAGCAGTCCTCCGACAGGGATAAATTACGAGCAGTACTTC	CASSPPTGINYEQYF
TRBV5-8	-	TRBJ1-2	11	-	TGTGCCAGCAGAAGGGGCTATGGCTACACCTTC	CASRRGYGYTF
TRBV7-9	-	TRBJ1-1	13	-	TGTGCCAGCAGCCCTGAGGGCATGACTGAAGCTTTCTTT	CASSPEGMTEAFF
TRBV10-3	-	TRBJ2-1	14	-	TGTGCCATCAGTGATGGGCTAGCTGGGAATGAGCAGTTCTTC	CAISDGLAGNEQFF
TRBV27	few	TRBJ2-1	16	-	TGTGCCAGCAGTTTATCCCTAGCTAGCTCCTACAATGAGCAGTTCTTC	CASSLSLASSYNEQFF
TRBV11-3	-	TRBJ2-7	13	-	TGTGCCAGCAGCCCGGGAAGTTCCTACGAGCAGTACTTC	CASSPGSSYEQYF
TRBV21-1	-	TRBJ1-5	18	-	TGTGCCAGCAGCGTGCAGGCCGGGACACCGGATGCGAATCAGCCCCAGCATTTT	CASSVQAGTPDANQPQHF